A selection of T cell receptor beta chains follows, all from one sample in a study of blood T cells in healthy people across ages. MiXCR was run by TCRdb on the 5' RACE reads, yielding one entry per CDR3 protein. The sample yields around 1,500,000 distinct CDR3 sequences, 28% seen once. Source material: blood. The receptors here all came from a woman in her 30s in good health. CDR3s include the opening cysteine and the closing phenylalanine or tryptophan. Fields, in order: CDR3 length, J gene, V gene, clone size, CDR3 protein. Clone size is shown for a subset of rows, as once, few, many or a class of expanded clone.

12 TRBJ2-1 TRBV20-1 NA CSARVQSRGQFF
13 TRBJ2-4 TRBV25-1 NA CASSVESKNIQYF
14 TRBJ2-5 TRBV4-1 NA CASSPWTGSETQYF
16 NA TRBV4-1 NA CASSQGLAGGHKTQYF
13 TRBJ2-3 TRBV29-1 once CSADSGGTDTQYF
14 TRBJ1-1 TRBV7-2 NA CASHTEGAITEAFF
11 TRBJ2-1 TRBV24-1 many CATYRVREQFF
10 TRBJ2-7 TRBV21-1 NA CASSPQGQYF
13 TRBJ1-2 TRBV9 NA CASSVAVNYGYTF
14 TRBJ2-2 TRBV7-3 few CASSLGEITGELFF
17 TRBJ1-4 TRBV20-1 NA CSARDAGDPSRNEKLFF
13 TRBJ2-4 TRBV28 few CASTEGIKNIQYF
17 TRBJ2-1 TRBV15 few CATSRDRFSGTQGSQFF
14 TRBJ1-2 TRBV2 NA CASSATGRYYGYTF
13 TRBJ2-1 TRBV7-2 NA CASTQYKSGEQFF
15 TRBJ2-1 TRBV4-3 NA CASSQDHNPYNEQFF
15 TRBJ1-2 TRBV12-3/TRBV12-4 NA CASLPEGGGANGHTF
17 TRBJ2-3 TRBV9 many CASSVLADSASTDTQYF
16 TRBJ1-1 TRBV6-6 NA CASSYQAGRRDTEAFF
13 TRBJ2-7 TRBV12-3/TRBV12-4 NA CASRLDRSKEQYF
18 TRBJ2-1 TRBV20-1 few CSAPRGSGGAISYNEQFF
13 NA TRBV2 NA CASHTTGMETQYF
14 TRBJ2-7 TRBV10-2 many CASSVRTGGYEQYF
14 TRBJ2-3 TRBV20-1 few CSARASGTTDTQYF
15 TRBJ2-1 TRBV27 NA CASSLVALVVHERFF
16 TRBJ2-3 TRBV7-3 NA CASSPPTSGTTDTQYF
13 TRBJ1-6 TRBV20-1 few CSAKQGLGSPLHF